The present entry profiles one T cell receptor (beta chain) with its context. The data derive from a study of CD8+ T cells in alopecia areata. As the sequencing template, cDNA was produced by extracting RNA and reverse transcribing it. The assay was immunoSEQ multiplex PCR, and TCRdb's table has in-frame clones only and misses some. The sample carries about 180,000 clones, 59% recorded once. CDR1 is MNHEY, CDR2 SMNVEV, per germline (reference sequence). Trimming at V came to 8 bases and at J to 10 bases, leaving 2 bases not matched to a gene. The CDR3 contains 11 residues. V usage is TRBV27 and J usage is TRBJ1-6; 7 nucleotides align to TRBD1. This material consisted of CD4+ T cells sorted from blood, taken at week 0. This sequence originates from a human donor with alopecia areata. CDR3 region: CASEDRSPLHF. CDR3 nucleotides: TGTGCCAGCGAGGACAGGTCACCCCTCCACTTT.